The subject of this entry is one T cell receptor (beta chain). Its antigen is not yet known. The record has no base qualities; no much larger clone is one base away. This sample is part of a study of glioma-infiltrating T cells after dendritic cell vaccination listed by TCRdb under 2016. Turning to the overall study: A cohort of 15 glioblastoma patients from Phase I and II dendritic cell vaccination trials was included, of whom 9 were newly diagnosed and 6 had recurrent disease. In glioblastoma patients vaccinated with dendritic cells, deep sequencing of TCR beta CDR3 regions served to measure the amount of tumor-infiltrating lymphocytes and to compare repertoires between tumor and blood. Each patient was given three intradermal dendritic cell vaccine injections, spaced two weeks apart, in the arm below the axilla. Survival after dendritic cell vaccination was correlated with TCR sequencing metrics such as TIL content and the overlap between tumor and blood repertoires. The vaccine was prepared from monocyte-derived dendritic cells that were cultured for 6 to 7 days with IL-4 and GM-CSF and then pulsed overnight with autologous tumor lysate. Between the early 2000s and the early 2010s, the patients were given dendritic cell vaccination pulsed with autologous tumor lysate.

Trimming costs V 7 bases and J 0 bases, and their ends lie 7 bases apart. Based on the germline V gene (reference sequence), the CDR1 and CDR2 sequences are SEHNR and FQNEAQ. Reading from cysteine to phenylalanine, the CDR3 counts 14 amino acids. Only the CDR3 part of the read is kept: 42 bases, read in frame from the first base. Overall study results and their limits: No direct relationship between TCR clonality and survival was found, suggesting a diverse polyclonal response may matter. The cohort was small and heterogeneous, with few patients having full blood and tumor sets and even fewer initial-recurrent tumor pairs. Higher estimated pretreatment TIL content predicted longer time to progression and overall survival after dendritic cell vaccination. The response model built on TCR overlap across three groups was characterized as speculative, with prospective validation still needed.

Using the immunoSEQ assay, TCRB CDR3 regions were amplified from roughly 2.1 micrograms of genomic DNA, or from all available DNA when less than that was on hand. Multiplex PCR used 60 forward primers for TCR V beta segments and 13 reverse primers for J beta segments. To estimate reads per starting template, synthetic control templates were spiked into each sample at limiting dilution. The Illumina HiSeq System generated 87 bp sequencing reads. The study's own analysis went as follows. PCR and sequencing errors were removed by merging closely related sequences with a nearest neighbor algorithm. TCR overlap was defined as the percentage of unique tumor TCR beta sequences that were also found in the peripheral blood of the same patient. TCRdb provides this immuneACCESS table in a form limited to in-frame rearrangements. Some clones are lacking; in checked studies, under half of them reflect an unresolved V gene, and why the rest are absent is not known. D and trimming come from the DNA, and the V and J calls and clone size come from that table. Here the sample has tens of thousands of clones; around nine tenths occur a single time. Around 2.4% of the sample is taken by the ten largest.

The sample's time point label, in plain terms: after dendritic cell vaccination, including at tumor progression/relapse. Selection of patients required sufficient residual fresh-frozen tumor tissue and over two years of available survival data. An isocitrate dehydrogenase mutation was not carried by any of the glioblastoma patients, although molecular status was otherwise variable. PBMC were collected before vaccination, two weeks after the third vaccination, and at tumor progression if tumor progression occurred. The Qiagen DNeasy Blood extraction Kit was used to extract genomic DNA. The origin of this receptor is a human donor with glioblastoma. Sample: blood, taken after dendritic cell vaccination. The rearranged chain carries TRBV7-9 and TRBJ2-6, with the D gene uncertain. The nucleotide sequence reads as follows: TGTGCCAGCACCCACTTCTCTGGGGCCAACGTCCTGACTTTC. Protein translation: CASTHFSGANVLTF.